This entry lists 31 T cell receptor beta chains sequenced from one sample in a study of regulatory T cells in long-lasting Graves disease. According to the study, TCR beta libraries were built with iRepertoire HTBI primers and CDR3-region Arm-PCR. TCRdb independently ran MiXCR on the multiplex PCR reads; one entry per CDR3 protein. Of hundreds of thousands of distinct CDR3 sequences in the sample, around 17% were seen once. Time point indicated: newly diagnosed GD, antithyroid drugs for less than 3 months. With RNA extracted from PBMCs as input, the TCR library was made. In addition, the sample was reused for a study of T cells in Graves' hyperthyroidism and ophthalmopathy.

Sample: peripheral blood mononuclear cells (PBMCs), taken at new diagnosis, from a patient treated with antithyroid drugs. The source of these receptors is a woman in her 30s with Graves disease.

V and J are TRBV19 and TRBJ1-6, with 10 bases lining up with TRBD1. V shed 5 bases and J 6 bases; nucleotides not matched to a gene: 7. This CDR3 comprises 16 residues. In germline, CDR1 is LNHDA, CDR2 SQIVND (reference sequence). The CDR3 DNA follows: TGTGCCAGTAGTGAACCGGGACAGGGGATTAATTCACCCCTCCACTTT. Its translation is CASSEPGQGINSPLHF.

In this sample, this clonotype turned up many times. The chain joins TRBV28 to TRBJ2-3, with D uncertain. The V end lost 4 bases, the J end lost 4 bases, and 15 bases lay between the germline ends. Germline V gene data show CDR1 as MDHEN and CDR2 as SYDVKM. CDR3 size: 15 residues. DNA for the CDR3: TGTGCCAGCAGTTGGCTAACAGTTCTGTCAGATACGCAGTATTTT. This sequence encodes CASSWLTVLSDTQYF.

This clonotype was counted at least ten times. The J gene is TRBJ2-7, the V gene TRBV6-1; D may correspond to TRBD1 or TRBD2 (5 bases each). The germline gives CDR1 MNHNS, CDR2 SASEGT. This CDR3 is built from 14 residues. V lost 2 bases to trimming and J lost 2 bases, with 10 bases between them. CDR3 in amino acids: CASSEPGTPYEQYF. The CDR3 nucleotides are TGTGCCAGCAGTGAACCCGGGACCCCCTACGAGCAGTACTTC.

The chain links TRBV5-1 to TRBJ2-7; unclear D gene. CDR1 is SGHRS, CDR2 YFSETQ, per germline. CDR3 size: 15 residues. V was trimmed by 3 bases and J by 0 bases, leaving 13 bases between them. CDR3: CASSWKDGYSYEQYF. As DNA, the CDR3 is TGCGCCAGCAGCTGGAAAGACGGATACTCCTACGAGCAGTACTTC.

This clonotype has only a few counts. The rearrangement uses TRBV20-1 and TRBJ2-3, with D perhaps TRBD2 (5 bases). The CDR3 covers 15 residues. V was cut by 1 base and J by 2 bases, with 13 bases left in between. CDR1 is DFQATT and CDR2 is SNEGSKA in the germline V gene (reference sequence). Written as DNA, the CDR3 is TGCAGTGCTAGAGGCGGCGGGTCTAACACAGATACGCAGTATTTT. It specifies CSARGGGSNTDTQYF.

A few counts support this clonotype. The V and J genes are TRBV3-1 and TRBJ1-1; D gene uncertain. There are 15 residues in the CDR3. Germline CDR1 is LGHDT and CDR2 is YNNKEL (reference sequence). V dropped 1 base and J dropped 0 bases, with 9 bases sitting between them. CDR3 DNA: TGTGCCAGCAGCCAAGGGGCGGTTATGAACACTGAAGCTTTCTTT. Translating gives CASSQGAVMNTEAFF.

Worth noting for this clonotype: Because the CDR3 is missing its conserved closing phenylalanine or tryptophan, this is likely a read error. The chain links TRBV28 to TRBJ1-2; a weak D match, TRBD1 (5 bases). Germline CDR1 is MDHEN and CDR2 is SYDVKM. The CDR3 loop spans 14 amino acids. The ends were cut back, 6 bases at V and 1 base at J, with 12 bases in the middle. CDR3 sequence reads: CASSLPTDNYGYTL. The CDR3 region has the DNA TGTGCCAGCAGCTTACCGACAGATAACTATGGCTACACCCTC.

Turning to this clonotype: A much larger clone lies a single base off, so this may be a read error. The chain uses TRBV3-1 and TRBJ1-1; D possibly corresponds to TRBD1 (5 bases). V lost 4 bases to trimming and J lost 11 bases, with 20 bases between them. CDR1 is LGHDT, CDR2 YNNKEL, per germline (reference sequence). This CDR3 has 14 residues. The CDR3 loop is CASSRDGAAGGAFF. The CDR3 region has the DNA TGTGCCAGCAGCCGAGACGGTGCGGCCGGGGGGGCTTTCTTT.

The chain employs TRBV6-1 and TRBJ1-4, with a tentative D call TRBD1 (6 bases). The CDR3 is 14 amino acids. Germline V gene sequence: CDR1 MNHNS, CDR2 SASEGT. V gave up 6 bases and J gave up 8 bases, with 16 bases separating them. The CDR3 here is CASRGRGRGEKLFF. The CDR3, as DNA: TGTGCCAGCAGAGGCAGGGGCCGGGGGGAAAAACTGTTTTTT.

This clonotype was observed at least ten times. The CDR3 DNA is TGTGCCAGTAACACGGGGAATAGCAATCAGCCCCAGCATTTT. Its protein is CASNTGNSNQPQHF. The chain joins TRBV19 to TRBJ1-5; D is unclear. In germline, CDR1 is LNHDA, CDR2 SQIVND (reference sequence). CDR3 size: 14 residues. Trimming took off 7 bases at V and 0 bases at J, with 10 bases between the two ends. Based on the CDR3 plus reference TRBV19 and TRBJ1-5, the full variable domain is DGGITQSPKYLFRKEGQNVTLSCEQNLNHDAMYWYRQDPGQGLRLIYYSQIVNDFQKGDIAEGYSVSREKKESFPLTVTSAQKNPTAFYLCASNTGNSNQPQHFGDGTRLSIL.

V usage is TRBV5-1 and J usage is TRBJ1-3; perhaps TRBD1 as D (6 bases). The CDR3 loop spans 14 amino acids. The germline gives CDR1 SGHRS, CDR2 YFSETQ. V was trimmed by 3 bases and J by 3 bases, leaving 10 bases between them. This chain's CDR3 is CASSSGGDGNTIYF. As DNA, the CDR3 is TGCGCCAGCAGCTCGGGGGGCGATGGAAACACCATATATTTT.

Many counts were recorded for this clonotype. The junction does not match germline at one end; this may be a read error. The chain is built from TRBV12-3 or TRBV12-4 and TRBJ2-7; D is perhaps TRBD1 or TRBD2 (5 bases each). There are 12 residues in the CDR3. Here the CDR3 reads CASSFGGKGPRF. DNA of the CDR3: TGTGCCAGCAGTTTTGGGGGTAAGGGCCCGCGCTTC.

The chain joins TRBV5-1 to TRBJ1-2; 7 bases are a match to TRBD1. CDR1 and CDR2 (germline): SGHRS, YFSETQ. J gave up 3 bases and V 2 bases, and 7 bases lay outside the gene matches. This CDR3 is 15 amino acids long. Here the CDR3 reads CASSLQGISYYGYTF. CDR3 nucleotide sequence: TGCGCCAGCAGCTTACAGGGGATTAGTTACTATGGCTACACCTTC.

This clonotype was counted only a few times. The V gene is TRBV2, the J gene TRBJ2-1, with D perhaps TRBD2 (5 bases). CDR1 is SNHLY, CDR2 FYNNEI, per germline. This CDR3 spans 15 amino acids. The ends were cut back, 4 bases at V and 2 bases at J, with 12 bases in the middle. For the CDR3, the DNA is TGTGCCAGCAGTGCGGAGGTTAACCCCTACAATGAGCAGTTCTTC. This sequence encodes CASSAEVNPYNEQFF.

Details on this clonotype: The germline gene is not matched at one end of the junction; a read error may be the cause. The V and J genes are TRBV7-9 and TRBJ2-1, with D unclear. Looked up from germline, CDR1 is SEHNR and CDR2 is FQNEAQ (reference sequence). This CDR3 is 16 amino acids long. CDR3: CASSQDPALTYNEQFF. CDR3 sequence (DNA): TGCGCCAGCAGCCAAGACCCAGCGCTAACCTACAATGAGCAGTTCTTC.

This clonotype was detected many times. This chain connects TRBV28 to TRBJ1-2; TRBD1 is a possible D gene (6 bases). The CDR3 length is 15 residues. Trimming pared 5 bases from V and 2 bases from J, leaving 15 bases between. The germline CDR1 and CDR2 sequences are MDHEN and SYDVKM. The chain's CDR3 is CASSETDSRNYGYTF. In DNA form, the CDR3 reads TGTGCCAGCAGTGAAACGGACAGTAGAAACTATGGCTACACCTTC.

This clonotype was observed at least ten times. The V call is TRBV28, the J call TRBJ2-3, with D perhaps TRBD2 (6 bases). There are 18 residues in the CDR3. V lost 6 bases and J 3 bases, leaving 25 bases between the germline ends. The V gene's germline CDR1 is MDHEN and CDR2 SYDVKM. The CDR3 reads CASSPRSLTAGVTDTQYF. The CDR3 region has the DNA TGTGCCAGCAGCCCACGGTCCCTTACAGCGGGTGTAACAGATACGCAGTATTTT.

This clonotype was counted ten times or more. The V gene is TRBV7-2, the J gene TRBJ1-1; TRBD1 matches 7 bases. V trimming: 6 bases; J trimming: 4 bases; junction bases outside the gene matches: 8. This CDR3 is 14 amino acids long. Germline lookup yields CDR1 SGHTA and CDR2 FQGNSA. The CDR3 DNA is TGTGCCAGCAGTCCCCGACAGGGCTCCACTGAAGCTTTCTTT. This sequence encodes CASSPRQGSTEAFF.

In this sample, this clonotype turned up many times. The chain employs TRBV6-1 and TRBJ1-5; 7 bases agree with TRBD1. CDR1 is MNHNS, CDR2 SASEGT, per germline. Germline trimming cut 7 bases from V and 1 base from J; bases unmatched to any gene: 7. The CDR3 length is 15 residues. CDR3 region: CASTQTGYSNQPQHF. In nucleotides, the CDR3 is TGTGCCAGCACCCAGACAGGGTACAGCAATCAGCCCCAGCATTTT.

This clonotype has just a few counts. The rearrangement joins TRBV27 to TRBJ2-5, with 8 bases matching TRBD2. CDR3 length: 15 residues. Germline CDR1 is MNHEY and CDR2 is SMNVEV (reference sequence). V lost 6 bases, J lost 0 bases, and 6 bases stayed unmatched. CDR3 residues: CASSSVAGNQETQYF. Here the CDR3 DNA reads TGTGCCAGCAGCTCTGTAGCGGGGAACCAAGAGACCCAGTACTTC.

This clonotype came up many times. The chain has TRBV24-1 and TRBJ2-1; D is undetermined. The CDR3 consists of 12 residues. Between the trimmed V and J ends, which lost 6 bases and 10 bases, there was a span of 12 bases. Germline V lookup: CDR1 KGHDR, CDR2 SFDVKD. The CDR3 DNA sequence: TGTGCCACCAGTTTTCGTGGATCGGAGCAGTTCTTC. Residues: CATSFRGSEQFF.

This clonotype appeared once. This may come from a read error, since a much larger clone is one base off. The chain has TRBV2 and TRBJ1-1, with D tentatively TRBD1 (5 bases). This CDR3 is built from 15 residues. Germline V lookup: CDR1 SNHLY, CDR2 FYNNEI. For the CDR3, the DNA is TGTGCCAGCAGAGCACCGGGACGGGGGAACGCTGAAGCTTTCTTT. Its translation: CASRAPGRGNAEAFF.

The V call is TRBV3-1, the J call TRBJ1-5, with D perhaps TRBD1 (6 bases). This CDR3 is 15 amino acids long. Trimming shortened V by 2 bases and J by 6 bases, and 14 bases separated the two germline ends. Germline CDR1 LGHDT, CDR2 YNNKEL (reference sequence). The CDR3 region is CASSQIQGLGQPQHF. CDR3 coding DNA: TGTGCCAGCAGCCAAATACAGGGTCTGGGTCAGCCCCAGCATTTT.

This clonotype was picked up a small number of times. V is TRBV4-2 and J is TRBJ2-1; tentative D call: TRBD2 (6 bases). Trimming stripped 1 base from V and 7 bases from J, with 14 bases between. Germline CDR1 LGHNA, CDR2 YNFKEQ. The CDR3 spans 15 residues. The CDR3 DNA follows: TGTGCCAGCAGCCAAGCGAATTGGGGGGAGAATGAGCAGTTCTTC. Its protein is CASSQANWGENEQFF.

This chain connects TRBV30 to TRBJ2-2; no clear D gene. Germline CDR1 and CDR2: GTSNPN and SVGIG (reference sequence). V lost 5 bases, J lost 0 bases, and 13 bases lay in between. The CDR3 is 15 residues long. CDR3 protein: CAWLDRLANTGELFF. DNA for the CDR3: TGTGCCTGGCTCGATCGGCTAGCGAACACCGGGGAGCTGTTTTTT.

This clonotype was recorded a few times. V usage is TRBV5-1 and J usage is TRBJ2-5, with 7 nucleotides matching TRBD1. The germline V gene encodes CDR1 SGHRS and CDR2 YFSETQ. The trim removed 2 bases at V and 5 bases at J, leaving 6 bases unmatched. This CDR3 comprises 14 residues. As DNA, the CDR3 is TGCGCCAGCAGCTTTGGACAGGCGGCCGAGACCCAGTACTTC. It translates to CASSFGQAAETQYF.

V and J are TRBV6-1 and TRBJ2-7, with D perhaps matching TRBD2 (5 bases). The CDR3 runs to 12 residues. The germline V gene has CDR1 MNHNS and CDR2 SASEGT. V lost 10 bases and J lost 3, with 13 bases in between. The CDR3, as DNA: TGTGCCACCTCTGGCGCGGGCTACGAGCAGTACTTC. It yields the protein CATSGAGYEQYF.

This clonotype was observed a few times. V usage is TRBV9 and J usage is TRBJ2-5, with a possible D match to TRBD1 (5 bases). This CDR3 contains 13 residues. Germline V gene data show CDR1 as SGDLS and CDR2 as YYNGEE. V dropped 4 bases and J dropped 5 bases, with 12 bases sitting between them. The CDR3 DNA reads TGTGCCAGCAGCTCCCAGGGTATGGAGACCCAGTACTTC. Its protein is CASSSQGMETQYF.

This clonotype was observed a few times. The chain recombines TRBV7-9 with TRBJ2-3; tentatively, D is TRBD1 (6 bases). Trimming cost V 6 bases and J 5 bases, with 9 bases left between them. CDR3 length: 12 amino acids. CDR1 is SEHNR and CDR2 is FQNEAQ in the germline V gene (reference sequence). CDR3 amino acids: CASRGDKDTQYF. As DNA, the CDR3 is TGTGCCAGCAGAGGGGACAAAGATACGCAGTATTTT.

As for this clonotype: A clone one base away is much larger, so this may be a read error. The chain recombines TRBV28 with TRBJ1-1, with D maybe TRBD1 (5 bases). This CDR3 has 13 residues. With 6 bases removed from V and 1 base from J, the gap between germline ends came to 9 bases. Germline CDR1 reads MDHEN; CDR2 reads SYDVKM. Written as DNA, the CDR3 is TGTGCCAGCAGGTCGAGGGGGAACACTGAAGCTTTCTTT. Protein sequence: CASRSRGNTEAFF.

The chain carries TRBV10-2 and TRBJ2-1; D not resolved. The CDR3 is 8 amino acids. Trimming shortened V by 8 bases and J by 12 bases, and 5 bases separated the two germline ends. Germline CDR1 and CDR2: WSHSY and SAAADI. The CDR3 loop reads CASHRQFF. The CDR3 DNA follows: TGCGCCAGCCACCGGCAGTTCTTC.